This is a list of T cell receptor beta chains from one sample in a study of T cell changes during pregnancy in multiple sclerosis. Sequencing was performed with immunoSEQ multiplex PCR; in TCRdb, only in-frame clones are kept and a portion is missing. The sample holds some 23,000 clones, 86% seen once. The sample in question was CD4+ T cells from peripheral blood mononuclear cells, obtained in the first trimester of pregnancy. The receptors come from a female donor in good health, enrolled as a control in a pregnancy study. The CDR3 runs from the conserved cysteine through the conserved F or W. The order of the fields is D gene, V gene, J gene, CDR3 protein, CDR3 DNA. D genes are given only for firm matches.

D: TRBD1; V: TRBV27; J: TRBJ1-6; CDR3: CASSYPGTAYNSPLHF; DNA: TGTGCCAGCAGTTACCCCGGGACAGCTTATAATTCACCCCTCCACTTT
D: TRBD1; V: TRBV18; J: TRBJ1-6; CDR3: CASSPATGTGISPLHF; DNA: TGTGCCAGCTCACCTGCCACCGGGACAGGGATTTCACCCCTCCACTTT
D: NA; V: TRBV5-4; J: TRBJ1-1; CDR3: CASGLQDTEAFF; DNA: TGTGCCTCTGGACTGCAGGACACTGAAGCTTTCTTT
D: NA; V: TRBV4-3; J: TRBJ1-4; CDR3: CASSQVGGISPREKLFF; DNA: TGCGCCAGCAGCCAAGTCGGGGGGATATCGCCGAGGGAAAAACTGTTTTTT
D: TRBD1; V: TRBV7-9; J: TRBJ1-4; CDR3: CASSSSGTGREKLFF; DNA: TGTGCCAGCAGCAGTTCCGGGACAGGGAGGGAAAAACTGTTTTTT
D: NA; V: TRBV5-4; J: TRBJ1-2; CDR3: CASSLVRGGNGYTF; DNA: TGTGCCAGCAGCTTGGTTCGGGGGGGTAACGGCTACACCTTC
D: NA; V: TRBV2; J: TRBJ1-1; CDR3: CASSEGGRNTEAFF; DNA: TGTGCCAGCAGTGAAGGAGGGCGGAACACTGAAGCTTTCTTT
D: NA; V: TRBV6-1; J: TRBJ2-3; CDR3: CASSINRGTDTQYF; DNA: TGTGCCAGCAGTATCAACAGGGGCACAGATACGCAGTATTTT
D: TRBD1; V: TRBV5-4; J: TRBJ2-7; CDR3: CASSLKGQSSYEQYF; DNA: TGTGCCAGCAGCTTGAAGGGACAGAGCTCCTACGAGCAGTACTTC
D: NA; V: TRBV6-6; J: TRBJ1-1; CDR3: CASSYGGGPGTEAFF; DNA: TGTGCCAGCAGTTACGGTGGAGGGCCCGGGACTGAAGCTTTCTTT
D: NA; V: TRBV11-3; J: TRBJ2-2; CDR3: CASSLGQGNTGELFF; DNA: TGTGCCAGCAGCTTAGGCCAGGGAAACACCGGGGAGCTGTTTTTT
D: NA; V: TRBV10-3; J: TRBJ1-2; CDR3: CANRQETNYGYTF; DNA: TGTGCCAACAGACAGGAAACTAACTATGGCTACACCTTC
D: NA; V: TRBV4-3; J: TRBJ1-6; CDR3: CASSPTLGREGIPLHF; DNA: TGCGCCAGCAGCCCCACCCTGGGCAGAGAGGGTATACCCCTCCACTTT
D: TRBD2; V: TRBV6-1; J: TRBJ2-7; CDR3: CASSGTSGSSYEQYF; DNA: TGTGCCAGCAGTGGGACTAGCGGGAGCTCCTACGAGCAGTACTTC
D: TRBD1; V: TRBV2; J: TRBJ1-5; CDR3: CASSQGQGNSNQPQHF; DNA: TGTGCCAGCAGTCAGGGACAGGGGAATTCCAATCAGCCCCAGCATTTT
D: TRBD1; V: TRBV27; J: TRBJ2-7; CDR3: CASSPDRGGPYEQYF; DNA: TGTGCCAGCAGTCCGGACAGGGGGGGCCCCTACGAGCAGTACTTC
D: NA; V: TRBV29-1; J: TRBJ1-5; CDR3: CSAGVLGGGYSNQPQHF; DNA: TGCAGCGCTGGGGTTCTGGGGGGGGGTTATAGCAATCAGCCCCAGCATTTT
D: TRBD2; V: TRBV19; J: TRBJ2-1; CDR3: CASSGQRGRVDEQFF; DNA: TGTGCCAGTAGTGGCCAGCGGGGGCGAGTCGATGAGCAGTTCTTC